The sequence of this TCR beta chain was determined in a study of blood T cell repertoires in COVID-19. As for the study in general: Nucleic acid was either cDNA or gDNA, and it came from T cells, B-cell-depleted T cells, or PBMCs.

Trimming cost V 6 bases and J 6 bases, with 9 bases left between them. The CDR3 covers 11 residues. Germline V lookup: CDR1 MNHEY, CDR2 SVGAGI. Produced via immunoSEQ multiplex PCR; TCRdb's table is partial and in-frame only. The sample has 150,000 to 200,000 clones, roughly nine tenths seen once. The material sequenced was peripheral blood. The J gene is TRBJ2-7, the V gene TRBV6-5; D is unresolved. The receptor comes from a man aged 65-85 years with active or convalescent COVID-19. Here the CDR3 DNA reads TGTGCCAGCAGAGACTCCGGCGAGCAGTACTTC. Protein: CASRDSGEQYF.